The rows below give T cell receptor beta chains drawn from one sample of a study of blood T cell repertoires in COVID-19. Profiling relied on immunoSEQ multiplex PCR, and the TCRdb table lists in-frame clones only, not all of them. The sample has approximately 200,000 clones, 65% to 90% seen once; the top ten hold about 4.6%. Sequenced input: PBMCs or T cells enriched from blood (not recorded which). Receptor source: a woman younger than 45 who had been exposed to COVID-19. Each CDR3 is given with its conserved first and last residue. Fields, in order: V gene, D gene, J gene, clone size, CDR3 protein, CDR3 DNA. The D gene is left open where the match is weak. Rows may omit the clone size; those that give it use once, few, many or a size class.

V: TRBV29-1
D: TRBD1
J: TRBJ1-2
size: .
CDR3: CSVPTTGDYGYTF
DNA: TGCAGCGTTCCCACGACAGGGGACTATGGCTACACCTTC

V: TRBV27
D: .
J: TRBJ1-6
size: once
CDR3: CASSGGQRNSPLHF
DNA: TGTGCCAGCAGTGGAGGACAGAGGAATTCACCCCTCCACTTT

V: TRBV19
D: .
J: TRBJ1-4
size: .
CDR3: CASSQVNTNEKLFF
DNA: TGTGCCAGTAGCCAGGTCAACACTAATGAAAAACTGTTTTTT

V: TRBV19
D: TRBD1
J: TRBJ2-2
size: .
CDR3: CASSPRDRANTGELFF
DNA: TGTGCCAGTAGTCCAAGGGACAGGGCGAACACCGGGGAGCTGTTTTTT

V: TRBV10-2
D: TRBD1
J: TRBJ1-5
size: .
CDR3: CASSGQGGQPQHF
DNA: TGCGCCAGCAGTGGACAGGGCGGTCAGCCCCAGCATTTT

V: TRBV7-2
D: TRBD2
J: TRBJ2-3
size: .
CDR3: CASSLKLAGVPTQYF
DNA: TGTGCCAGCAGCTTAAAACTAGCGGGGGTACCCACGCAGTATTTT

V: TRBV2
D: TRBD2
J: TRBJ2-3
size: few
CDR3: CASSETSGGSITDTQYF
DNA: TGTGCCAGCAGTGAAACTAGCGGGGGATCGATCACAGATACGCAGTATTTT

V: TRBV6-5
D: TRBD1
J: TRBJ1-6
size: .
CDR3: CASSLGQPYNSPLHF
DNA: TGTGCCAGCAGTTTGGGACAGCCCTATAATTCACCCCTCCACTTT

V: TRBV18
D: .
J: TRBJ1-1
size: .
CDR3: CASSNGQNTEAFF
DNA: TGTGCCAGCTCAAACGGACAGAACACTGAAGCTTTCTTT

V: TRBV30
D: TRBD1
J: TRBJ1-6
size: .
CDR3: CALDRRNSPLHF
DNA: TGTGCCTTGGACAGGAGGAATTCACCCCTCCACTTT

V: TRBV10-3
D: .
J: TRBJ2-3
size: .
CDR3: CATLNSDTQYF
DNA: TGTGCCACCCTAAACTCAGATACGCAGTATTTT

V: TRBV12-3/TRBV12-4
D: .
J: TRBJ1-6
size: .
CDR3: CASKGGDSPLHF
DNA: TGTGCCAGCAAAGGGGGAGATTCACCCCTCCACTTT

V: TRBV23-1
D: .
J: TRBJ2-3
size: .
CDR3: CANGQGHLSTDTQYF
DNA: TGCGCCAACGGGCAGGGGCATCTTTCGACAGATACGCAGTATTTT

V: TRBV5-5
D: TRBD1
J: TRBJ1-4
size: .
CDR3: CASSQDRGTLEKLFF
DNA: TGTGCCAGCAGCCAGGACAGGGGTACTCTTGAAAAACTGTTTTTT

V: TRBV6-1
D: .
J: TRBJ1-3
size: .
CDR3: CASSALYRDTGNTIYF
DNA: TGTGCCAGCAGTGCCCTATACAGGGATACTGGAAACACCATATATTTT

V: TRBV10-3
D: .
J: TRBJ1-5
size: .
CDR3: CAIREGGASNQPQHF
DNA: TGTGCCATCAGAGAAGGGGGGGCGAGCAATCAGCCCCAGCATTTT

V: TRBV2
D: TRBD2
J: TRBJ2-2
size: .
CDR3: CASSEGLAGTGELFF
DNA: TGTGCCAGCAGTGAGGGACTAGCGGGGACCGGGGAGCTGTTTTTT

V: TRBV19
D: TRBD1
J: TRBJ1-5
size: .
CDR3: CASSIGTGAIQPQHF
DNA: TGTGCCAGTAGTATAGGGACAGGGGCGATTCAGCCCCAGCATTTT

V: TRBV19
D: TRBD1
J: TRBJ1-1
size: .
CDR3: CASSIDRETGAGFEAFF
DNA: TGTGCCAGTAGTATAGATCGGGAGACAGGGGCTGGGTTTGAAGCTTTCTTT

V: TRBV23-1
D: TRBD2
J: TRBJ2-1
size: .
CDR3: CASSQNPGRGGWAYNEQFF
DNA: TGCGCCAGCAGTCAAAATCCGGGGCGGGGGGGGTGGGCCTACAATGAGCAGTTCTTC

V: TRBV10-3
D: .
J: TRBJ2-7
size: .
CDR3: CAISESSQIYEQYF
DNA: TGTGCCATCAGTGAGTCGAGCCAAATCTACGAGCAGTACTTC

V: TRBV9
D: .
J: TRBJ1-6
size: .
CDR3: CASSREEGSSYNSPLHF
DNA: TGTGCCAGCAGCCGAGAGGAGGGGAGCTCCTATAATTCACCCCTCCACTTT

V: TRBV7-2
D: .
J: TRBJ1-5
size: .
CDR3: CASSLGRGRYSNQPQHF
DNA: TGTGCCAGCAGCTTAGGGAGGGGCCGATATAGCAATCAGCCCCAGCATTTT

V: TRBV4-1
D: .
J: TRBJ1-2
size: .
CDR3: CASSQELQSEGYTF
DNA: TGCGCCAGCAGCCAAGAACTGCAGTCGGAGGGCTACACCTTC

V: TRBV10-3
D: .
J: TRBJ1-1
size: .
CDR3: CAISERQGNTEAFF
DNA: TGTGCCATCAGTGAGCGGCAGGGGAACACTGAAGCTTTCTTT

V: TRBV21-1
D: .
J: TRBJ2-7
size: .
CDR3: CASSNFGGRGLYEQYF
DNA: TGTGCCAGCAGCAACTTTGGGGGCAGGGGGCTATACGAGCAGTACTTC

V: TRBV5-1
D: TRBD1
J: TRBJ2-5
size: .
CDR3: CASSLVGQGFAETQYF
DNA: TGCGCCAGCAGCTTGGTAGGACAGGGGTTTGCTGAGACCCAGTACTTC

V: TRBV3-1/TRBV3-2
D: TRBD2
J: TRBJ2-3
size: .
CDR3: CASSQDRFPLAGGKISSTDTQYF
DNA: TGTGCCAGCAGCCAAGATAGGTTTCCACTAGCGGGGGGGAAAATTTCTAGCACAGATACGCAGTATTTT

V: TRBV6-1
D: TRBD1
J: TRBJ2-7
size: .
CDR3: CASSETPGTGGHEQYF
DNA: TGTGCCAGCAGTGAAACTCCCGGGACAGGGGGCCACGAGCAGTACTTC

V: TRBV4-2
D: .
J: TRBJ2-7
size: .
CDR3: CASSQGDRTYEQYF
DNA: TGTGCCAGCAGCCAAGGTGACAGAACCTACGAGCAGTACTTC

V: TRBV9
D: .
J: TRBJ2-3
size: .
CDR3: CASSVSRGASDTQYF
DNA: TGTGCCAGCAGCGTTTCCAGGGGCGCCTCAGATACGCAGTATTTT

V: TRBV2
D: TRBD1
J: TRBJ2-7
size: .
CDR3: CASRPGTVVYYEQYF
DNA: TGTGCCAGCAGACCCGGGACAGTAGTTTACTACGAGCAGTACTTC

V: TRBV19
D: TRBD1
J: TRBJ1-2
size: .
CDR3: CASSRDSISSDGYTF
DNA: TGTGCCAGTAGCCGGGACAGCATATCATCGGATGGCTACACCTTC

V: TRBV19
D: TRBD1
J: TRBJ1-1
size: once
CDR3: CASSRTGQRAFF
DNA: TGTGCCAGTAGCCGGACAGGGCAGAGGGCTTTCTTT

V: TRBV6-5
D: .
J: TRBJ2-2
size: .
CDR3: CASSSGSYSAGELFF
DNA: TGTGCCAGCAGTTCCGGGTCTTATTCAGCCGGGGAGCTGTTTTTT

V: TRBV5-5
D: TRBD1
J: TRBJ2-1
size: .
CDR3: CASSGQGYNEQFF
DNA: TGTGCCAGCTCGGGACAGGGCTACAATGAGCAGTTCTTC

V: TRBV13
D: TRBD1
J: TRBJ1-1
size: .
CDR3: CASSLPGQGNTEAFF
DNA: TGTGCCAGCAGCTTACCGGGACAGGGGAACACTGAAGCTTTCTTT

V: TRBV24-1
D: TRBD1
J: TRBJ1-1
size: once
CDR3: CATSGVDRGRGSEAFF
DNA: TGTGCCACCAGTGGGGTCGACAGGGGGCGAGGGTCTGAAGCTTTCTTT

V: TRBV4-1
D: TRBD1
J: TRBJ1-5
size: .
CDR3: CASSDGQGDQPQHF
DNA: TGCGCCAGCAGCGATGGACAGGGGGATCAGCCCCAGCATTTT

V: TRBV12-3/TRBV12-4
D: .
J: TRBJ1-1
size: .
CDR3: CASTRGGTEAFF
DNA: TGTGCCAGCACCCGGGGGGGGACTGAAGCTTTCTTT

V: TRBV7-3
D: TRBD2
J: TRBJ2-1
size: once
CDR3: CASSSYGGATEGGSYNEQFF
DNA: TGTGCCAGCAGCTCCTACGGGGGGGCGACAGAAGGAGGCTCCTACAATGAGCAGTTCTTC

V: TRBV27
D: .
J: TRBJ1-1
size: .
CDR3: CASSRRGPTEAFF
DNA: TGTGCCAGCAGTCGGAGAGGCCCCACTGAAGCTTTCTTT

V: TRBV12-3/TRBV12-4
D: .
J: TRBJ1-1
size: .
CDR3: CASLGGYTEAFF
DNA: TGTGCCAGCCTAGGGGGTTACACTGAAGCTTTCTTT

V: TRBV29-1
D: .
J: TRBJ1-3
size: .
CDR3: CSVLGGNTIYF
DNA: TGCAGCGTCCTCGGGGGGAACACCATATATTTT

V: TRBV2
D: .
J: TRBJ1-2
size: .
CDR3: CASPLEGLPTYGYTF
DNA: TGTGCCAGCCCCCTGGAGGGCCTACCAACCTATGGCTACACCTTC

V: TRBV5-4
D: .
J: TRBJ2-5
size: .
CDR3: CASSFLNGKETQYF
DNA: TGTGCCAGCAGCTTTCTTAACGGGAAAGAGACCCAGTACTTC

V: TRBV4-2
D: TRBD1
J: TRBJ2-1
size: .
CDR3: CASSQASQGAAVEQFF
DNA: TGTGCCAGCAGCCAAGCCTCGCAGGGGGCCGCGGTTGAGCAGTTCTTC

V: TRBV13
D: .
J: TRBJ1-1
size: .
CDR3: CASSPGGGSTEAFF
DNA: TGTGCCAGCAGCCCGGGAGGGGGGAGCACTGAAGCTTTCTTT

V: TRBV30
D: .
J: TRBJ2-7
size: .
CDR3: CAWSGQGGELQYF
DNA: TGTGCCTGGAGTGGGCAGGGAGGCGAGTTGCAGTACTTC

V: TRBV29-1
D: .
J: TRBJ2-3
size: .
CDR3: CSVGTGSLLF
DNA: .

V: TRBV10-1
D: .
J: TRBJ1-6
size: .
CDR3: CASSDRSLGSPLHF
DNA: TGCGCCAGCAGTGACCGGAGTCTCGGTTCACCCCTCCACTTT

V: TRBV25-1
D: TRBD1
J: TRBJ2-6
size: .
CDR3: CASSTGGTAGANVLTF
DNA: TGTGCCAGCAGTACAGGGGGCACCGCTGGGGCCAACGTCCTGACTTTC

V: TRBV3-1/TRBV3-2
D: TRBD2
J: TRBJ2-1
size: .
CDR3: CASSRLTGLAGGKKQFF
DNA: TGTGCCAGCAGCCGCCTGACGGGACTAGCGGGGGGAAAAAAGCAGTTCTTC

V: TRBV5-4
D: TRBD1
J: TRBJ2-7
size: .
CDR3: CASSPGTGSSYEQYF
DNA: TGTGCCAGCAGCCCCGGGACAGGGAGCTCCTACGAGCAGTACTTC

V: TRBV18
D: TRBD1
J: TRBJ1-2
size: .
CDR3: CASSPGTGGDYGYTF
DNA: TGTGCCAGCTCGCCCGGGACAGGGGGTGACTATGGCTACACCTTC